This T cell receptor beta chain was sequenced during a study of blood T cells in healthy people across ages. Overall study findings and caveats: The lack of PBMC sorting stopped any conclusive naive versus antigen-experienced comparison.

Trimming left V 4 bases short and J 0 bases short, with 9 bases between. The V gene's germline CDR1 is SGHAT and CDR2 FQNNGV. The CDR3 totals 14 residues. Regarding this clonotype: Its antigen is not identified.

Primers used in a second PCR of about 6 to 12 cycles were a sample-barcoded 5' primer and a J-beta primer mix. TCRdb fed the 5' RACE reads into MiXCR, producing one record per CDR3 protein. The sample holds approximately 1.5 million distinct CDR3 sequences, 42% seen once. Source material: blood. This chain connects TRBV11-2 to TRBJ2-5; either TRBD1 or TRBD2 may fit D (5 bases each). The receptor's source is a woman under 30 in good health. CDR3 sequence (DNA): TGTGCCAGCAGCTCGGGACCAAACCAAGAGACCCAGTACTTC. Protein product: CASSSGPNQETQYF.